This T cell receptor beta chain stems from a study of control samples from healthy donors and cancer patients. The protocol was immunoSEQ multiplex PCR, while the TCRdb copy is restricted to in-frame clones and leaves out a portion. The repertoire holds some 150,000 clones, with around 96% as singletons. Germline V gene data show CDR1 as SGHRS and CDR2 as YFSETQ. V lost 1 base, J lost 5 bases, and 12 bases lay in between. The CDR3 totals 14 residues. The sequenced sample was blood. The V gene is TRBV5-1, the J gene TRBJ2-5; D remains unclear. This TCR derives from a woman aged 25 to 39 in good health. This CDR3 reads CASSLSGPGETQYF. As DNA, the CDR3 is TGCGCCAGCAGCTTGTCTGGGCCCGGGGAGACCCAGTACTTC.